This passage covers 18 T cell receptor beta chains from one sample sequenced in a study of siplizumab effects on memory and regulatory T cells. The assay was immunoSEQ multiplex PCR, and TCRdb's table has in-frame clones only and misses some. The table includes around 100,000 clones, 75% to 95% detected once. Sample: CD4+ T cells sorted from blood. All receptors come from a human donor in good health.

J is TRBJ2-5 and V is TRBV5-1; 12 bases match TRBD2. With 4 bases clipped from V and 1 base from J, the junction kept 5 bases outside the gene matches. Germline CDR1 is SGHRS and CDR2 is YFSETQ. This CDR3 is 16 amino acids long. The CDR3 region has the DNA TGCGCCAGCAGCGTCTTACTAGCGGGGGGCCAAGAGACCCAGTACTTC. This sequence encodes CASSVLLAGGQETQYF.

The V call is TRBV2, the J call TRBJ1-1, with 11 bases aligning to TRBD1. Germline trimming cut 6 bases from V and 4 bases from J; bases unmatched to any gene: 10. Germline assignment: CDR1 SNHLY and CDR2 FYNNEI. The CDR3 sequence is 16 residues long. For the CDR3, the DNA is TGTGCCAGCAGCCCAGGGGGACAGGGGGGAGGCACTGAAGCTTTCTTT. This gives the protein CASSPGGQGGGTEAFF.

The chain uses TRBV19 and TRBJ1-6; 7 nucleotides agree with TRBD1. The CDR3 contains 14 residues. Trimming at V came to 5 bases and at J to 9 bases, leaving 7 bases not matched to a gene. CDR1 is LNHDA and CDR2 is SQIVND in the germline V gene (reference sequence). The CDR3 coding sequence is TGTGCCAGTAGTGTCACAGGGGAAGGTTCACCCCTCCACTTT. Translation gives CASSVTGEGSPLHF.

The chain carries TRBV4-2 and TRBJ1-2; 8 bases fit TRBD1. The CDR3 runs to 14 residues. Germline V gives CDR1 LGHNA, CDR2 YNFKEQ. Losses at the gene ends were 2 bases for V and 5 bases for J; bases not matched to a gene: 4. CDR3 amino acids: CASSQTGGGYGYTF. The CDR3 nucleotides are TGTGCCAGCAGCCAAACAGGGGGGGGTTATGGCTACACCTTC.

As to this clone: At one boundary the junction diverges from the germline segment, which might be a read error. The chain employs TRBV6-1 and TRBJ2-3; 9 bases are a match to TRBD2. In germline, CDR1 is MNHNS, CDR2 SASEGT. The CDR3 extends over 15 amino acids. CDR3 residues: CASREAGGHTDTQYF. The CDR3, as DNA: TGTGCCAGCAGGGAAGCGGGGGGCCACACAGATACGCAGTATTTT.

This clone was picked up one time. The DNA of the CDR3 is TGTGCCAGCAGCCAAGTTAGCGGGGGCCAATTTCTGGTAAATACGCAGTATTTT. Protein sequence: CASSQVSGGQFLVNTQYF. The chain joins TRBV4-2 to TRBJ2-3; 9 positions match TRBD2. This CDR3 has 18 residues. From germline, CDR1 is LGHNA and CDR2 YNFKEQ. V shed 1 base and J 7 bases; nucleotides not matched to a gene: 15.

The chain joins TRBV28 to TRBJ1-4; D uncertain. Trimming cost V 4 bases and J 8 bases, with 2 bases left between them. CDR3 size: 10 residues. Per the germline V gene, CDR1 is MDHEN and CDR2 is SYDVKM. DNA for the CDR3: TGTGCCAGCAGTTCAGAAAAACTGTTTTTT. It is translated as CASSSEKLFF. Full variable domain (missing parts from reference TRBV28 and TRBJ1-4): DVKVTQSSRYLVKRTGEKVFLECVQDMDHENMFWYRQDPGLGLRLIYFSYDVKMKEKGDIPEGYSVSREKKERFSLILESASTNQTSMYLCASSSEKLFFGSGTQLSVL.

This clone was recorded once. The chain couples TRBV7-9 to TRBJ2-3, with 9 positions matching TRBD2. V dropped 0 bases and J dropped 7; count of bases not matched to a gene: 8. The CDR3 sequence is 16 residues long. Germline CDR1 is SEHNR and CDR2 is FQNEAQ (reference sequence). This CDR3 is CASSLAGSLAGHTQYF. CDR3 nucleotide sequence: TGTGCCAGCAGCTTAGCGGGTTCCCTAGCGGGGCATACGCAGTATTTT.

This chain joins TRBV11-2 and TRBJ2-3, with a tentative D call TRBD2 (5 bases). This CDR3 contains 14 residues. Trimming took 1 base from V and 6 from J, leaving 11 bases between them. Germline V lookup: CDR1 SGHAT, CDR2 FQNNGV. The CDR3 protein is CASSLGTRGDTQYF. The CDR3 nucleotides are TGTGCCAGCAGCTTAGGGACCCGAGGGGATACGCAGTATTTT.

J is TRBJ1-1 and V is TRBV19; a weak D match, TRBD1 (5 bases). Trimming cost V 5 bases and J 7 bases, with 14 bases left between them. This CDR3 comprises 13 residues. Germline V gene data show CDR1 as LNHDA and CDR2 as SQIVND (reference sequence). The CDR3 loop reads CASSERGWGEAFF. The CDR3 DNA reads TGTGCCAGTAGTGAGAGGGGATGGGGTGAAGCTTTCTTT. Based on the CDR3 plus reference TRBV19 and TRBJ1-1, the full variable domain is DGGITQSPKYLFRKEGQNVTLSCEQNLNHDAMYWYRQDPGQGLRLIYYSQIVNDFQKGDIAEGYSVSREKKESFPLTVTSAQKNPTAFYLCASSERGWGEAFFGQGTRLTVV.

The rearrangement joins TRBV5-1 to TRBJ2-7; 9 bases agree with TRBD2. The V segment lost 2 bases and the J segment 6 bases; nucleotides outside the gene matches: 3. This CDR3 has 13 amino acids. Germline CDR1 is SGHRS and CDR2 is YFSETQ. CDR3 DNA sequence: TGCGCCAGCAGCTTAGCGGGGGGCCGCGAGCAGTACTTC. Its protein is CASSLAGGREQYF.

The gene calls are TRBV28 and TRBJ1-2; TRBD1 agrees at 8 bases. CDR1 is MDHEN and CDR2 is SYDVKM in the germline V gene. The CDR3 loop spans 16 amino acids. The ends lost 1 base at V and 7 bases at J; junction bases unmatched: 11. The CDR3 reads CASSLFMTGATLGYTF. Written as DNA, the CDR3 is TGTGCCAGCAGTTTATTTATGACAGGGGCGACTCTTGGCTACACCTTC.

The CDR3 protein is CASSLSAVGPGELFF. In nucleotides, the CDR3 is TGTGCCAGCAGTTTATCGGCAGTCGGTCCCGGGGAGCTGTTTTTT. The chain couples TRBV27 to TRBJ2-2; D is ambiguous. Germline V CDR1 and CDR2: MNHEY, SMNVEV (reference sequence). The germline V and J ends were trimmed by 0 bases and 6 bases, with 11 bases remaining between them. This CDR3 has 15 residues.

The chain employs TRBV13 and TRBJ1-5, with 7 bases that match TRBD1. There are 16 residues in the CDR3. J lost 1 base, V lost 4 bases, and 7 bases had no gene match. Germline-derived CDR1 and CDR2 are PRHDT and FYEKMQ (reference sequence). DNA for the CDR3: TGTGCCAGCAGCTCACGACAGGGCCGAAGCAATCAGCCCCAGCATTTT. Encoded protein: CASSSRQGRSNQPQHF.

The chain couples TRBV28 to TRBJ2-1, with D possibly being TRBD1 (5 bases). Germline CDR1 and CDR2: MDHEN and SYDVKM. The CDR3 extends over 12 amino acids. The ends were cut back, 5 bases at V and 10 bases at J, with 12 bases in the middle. The CDR3 region has the DNA TGTGCCAGCAGTATTAGGGGAATCGAGCAGTTCTTC. It encodes CASSIRGIEQFF.

V is TRBV10-1 and J is TRBJ2-1; D unresolved. The V and J ends lost 8 bases and 2 bases respectively, with 13 bases between them. There are 14 residues in the CDR3. CDR1 is WNHNN, CDR2 SYGVQD, per germline (reference sequence). CDR3 loop: CASADGRPYNEQFF. In nucleotides, the CDR3 is TGCGCCAGCGCTGATGGCCGGCCCTACAATGAGCAGTTCTTC.

V usage is TRBV7-7 and J usage is TRBJ2-3; 10 nucleotides line up with TRBD2. Unmatched junction bases numbered 3, after V lost 5 bases and J lost 1 base. The CDR3 has 15 residues. Germline loops: CDR1 SSHAT, CDR2 FNYEAQ (reference sequence). CDR3 sequence (DNA): TGTGCCAGCAGCCCTAGCGGGGGCCGCACAGATACGCAGTATTTT. Its protein is CASSPSGGRTDTQYF. Filled out from reference TRBV7-7 and TRBJ2-3, the complete variable domain reads GAGVSQSPRYKVTKRGQDVTLRCDPISSHATLYWYQQALGQGPEFLTYFNYEAQPDKSGLPSDRFSAERPEGSISTLTIQRTEQRDSAMYRCASSPSGGRTDTQYFGPGTRLTVL.

The genes are TRBV28 and TRBJ1-3, with D uncertain. Germline loops: CDR1 MDHEN, CDR2 SYDVKM. V was pared by 3 bases and J by 3 bases, with 3 bases between. This CDR3 has 12 amino acids. The CDR3 nucleotides read TGTGCCAGCAGTTTCCTTGGAAACACCATATATTTT. Encoded protein: CASSFLGNTIYF.